One sample yielded the 13 T cell receptor beta chains listed below, sequenced in a study of blood T cell repertoires in COVID-19. Sequencing used immunoSEQ multiplex PCR; TCRdb keeps in-frame clones, though not all of them. The sample lists under 100,000 clones, about 90% seen once, with approximately 4.4% in the top ten. Sample: peripheral blood. Every receptor here comes from a man aged 50 to 60 with active COVID-19.

The gene calls are TRBV28 and TRBJ1-2; 7 positions agree with TRBD1. This CDR3 is built from 15 residues. Trimming cost V 7 bases and J 4 bases; bases outside gene matches: 12. Germline assignment: CDR1 MDHEN and CDR2 SYDVKM. The CDR3 loop is CASNPGQAGFYGYTF. In DNA, the CDR3 is TGTGCCAGCAACCCAGGACAGGCGGGGTTCTATGGCTACACCTTC.

This sequence joins TRBV18 and TRBJ1-5; TRBD1 is a possible D gene (5 bases). Germline V CDR1 and CDR2: KGHSH, LQKENI. The CDR3 covers 16 residues. The V end was cut by 3 bases, the J end by 1 base, with 13 bases between. CDR3 nucleotides: TGTGCCAGCTCACCCTTGGGAGGGGCCAGCAATCAGCCCCAGCATTTT. Its translation is CASSPLGGASNQPQHF. The full variable domain, its missing parts supplied by reference TRBV18 and TRBJ1-5, is NAGVMQNPRHLVRRRGQEARLRCSPMKGHSHVYWYRQLPEEGLKFMVYLQKENIIDESGMPKERFSAEFPKEGPSILRIQQVVRGDSAAYFCASSPLGGASNQPQHFGDGTRLSIL.

The V call is TRBV4-1, the J call TRBJ2-5; D is perhaps TRBD1 (6 bases). The CDR3 runs 14 residues. Germline V gene data show CDR1 as MGHRA and CDR2 as YSYEKL. Trimming took off 2 bases at V and 4 bases at J, with 11 bases between the two ends. The CDR3 reads CASSQTGQRETQYF. The CDR3 DNA sequence: TGCGCCAGCAGCCAAACCGGACAGCGAGAGACCCAGTACTTC.

The chain has TRBV21-1 and TRBJ2-1; the table's D call, TRBD1, has no DNA check behind it. TRBV21-1 is shown as a pseudogene. The CDR3 is made up of 18 amino acids. The CDR3 here is CASSPNARTGAHYNEQFF. The CDR3 DNA reads TGTGCCAGCAGCCCTAACGCGCGGACAGGCGCACACTACAATGAGCAGTTCTTC.

J is TRBJ1-1 and V is TRBV6-2 or TRBV6-3; 11 positions match TRBD1. V trimming: 6 bases; J trimming: 8 bases; junction bases outside the gene matches: 14. The CDR3 runs to 16 residues. Germline V gene data show CDR1 as MNHEY and CDR2 as SVGEGT. The DNA for the CDR3 is TGTGCCAGCAGCCTAAGGGGGACAGGGGGGTTTTCCGAAGCTTTCTTT. It codes for CASSLRGTGGFSEAFF.

The chain has TRBV15 and TRBJ2-3; TRBD1 might be the D (5 bases). This CDR3 region has 17 residues. Trimming removed 0 bases from V and 0 bases from J, with 13 bases in between. Germline V gives CDR1 LNHNV, CDR2 YYDKDF (reference sequence). The CDR3 region has the DNA TGTGCCACCAGCAGAGATTCCAGGGTAGTTAGCACAGATACGCAGTATTTT. Its protein is CATSRDSRVVSTDTQYF.

This chain joins TRBV28 and TRBJ2-7, with 9 nucleotides matching TRBD1. J was trimmed by 2 bases and V by 4 bases; bases with no gene match: 3. Germline CDR1 MDHEN, CDR2 SYDVKM. The CDR3 covers 14 residues. For the CDR3, the DNA is TGTGCCAGCAGTTCGGGACAGGGTCCCTACGAGCAGTACTTC. This encodes CASSSGQGPYEQYF.

The V call is TRBV7-9, the J call TRBJ1-4; TRBD1 agrees at 7 bases. V lost 4 bases and J lost 7; bases outside the gene matches: 6. The CDR3 totals 14 residues. Germline values: CDR1 SEHNR, CDR2 FQNEAQ (reference sequence). The DNA for the CDR3 is TGTGCCAGCAGCTCGACAGGGTCAGGTGAAAAACTGTTTTTT. Encoded protein: CASSSTGSGEKLFF.

This chain joins TRBV4-1 and TRBJ2-3; TRBD2 aligns across 8 bases. The CDR3 runs 16 residues. Losses at the gene ends were 0 bases for V and 1 base for J; bases not matched to a gene: 3. Per the germline V gene, CDR1 is MGHRA and CDR2 is YSYEKL. CDR3 bases: TGCGCCAGCAGCCAAGAGCTCGGGGGGGGCACAGATACGCAGTATTTT. Amino acid sequence: CASSQELGGGTDTQYF.

The chain links TRBV6-5 to TRBJ2-5, with D possibly TRBD2 on 5 matching bases. Per the germline V gene, CDR1 is MNHEY and CDR2 is SVGAGI. The CDR3 runs to 12 residues. V shed 4 bases and J shed 6 bases, with 9 bases lying between them. DNA for the CDR3: TGTGCCAGCAGTTCGGGAACTAAGACCCAGTACTTC. Its protein is CASSSGTKTQYF.

The chain uses TRBV7-9 and TRBJ1-1; a possible D gene is TRBD1 (5 bases). Between the trimmed V and J ends, which lost 4 bases and 4 bases, there was a span of 10 bases. CDR1 is SEHNR and CDR2 is FQNEAQ in the germline V gene (reference sequence). The CDR3 sequence is 13 residues long. In nucleotides, the CDR3 is TGTGCCAGCAGCTATCAGGGTGGCACTGAAGCTTTCTTT. This gives the protein CASSYQGGTEAFF.

This clone was detected only once. This sequence joins TRBV11-2 and TRBJ2-7, with TRBD1 matching over 9 bases. Trimming removed 5 bases from V and 1 base from J; junction bases left unmatched: 3. The CDR3 is 14 residues long. The germline V gene has CDR1 SGHAT and CDR2 FQNNGV. The DNA of the CDR3 is TGTGCCAGCAGCACGACAGGGGGTTCCTACGAGCAGTACTTC. Its protein product is CASSTTGGSYEQYF.

The chain uses TRBV28 and TRBJ1-3; D call uncertain. The CDR3 runs to 18 residues. The germline gives CDR1 MDHEN, CDR2 SYDVKM. With 2 bases removed from V and 1 base from J, the gap between germline ends came to 18 bases. The CDR3 here is CASSLNSIRHLSGNTIYF. The CDR3 DNA sequence: TGTGCCAGCAGTTTAAACAGCATACGACACTTATCTGGAAACACCATATATTTT.